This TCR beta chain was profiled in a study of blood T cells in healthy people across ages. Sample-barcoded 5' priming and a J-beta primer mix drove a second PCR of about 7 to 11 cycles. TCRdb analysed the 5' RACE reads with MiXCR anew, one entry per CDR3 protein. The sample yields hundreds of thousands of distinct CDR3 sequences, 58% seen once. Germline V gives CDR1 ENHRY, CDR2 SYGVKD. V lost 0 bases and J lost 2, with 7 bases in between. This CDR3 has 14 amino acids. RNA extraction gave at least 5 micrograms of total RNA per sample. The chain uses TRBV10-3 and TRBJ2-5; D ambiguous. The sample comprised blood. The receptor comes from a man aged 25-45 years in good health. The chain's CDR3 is CAISESTDQETQYF. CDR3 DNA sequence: TGTGCCATCAGTGAGTCGACCGATCAAGAGACCCAGTACTTC.